One T cell receptor beta chain is described in this entry. This entry is derived from a study of blood T cell repertoires in COVID-19. Study context: The samples span acute and convalescent COVID-19 from the United States, Italy and Spain.

Participants came from about two dozen US areas, aged about 18 to 100 years. Donors were grouped by their self-reported clinical history. Study processing details: Amplifying reference gene primers gave estimates of nucleated cell counts. Profiled with immunoSEQ multiplex PCR; TCRdb holds only in-frame clones, not every one. That table supplies the V and J calls and clone size; D and trimming were determined from the DNA. Seen here are about 200,000 clones, 82% observed once, and the top ten hold roughly 12%. Sequenced material: PBMCs or T cells enriched from blood (not recorded which). The source is a man aged 35 to 55 who had recovered from COVID-19.

CDR3 amino acids: CASSGAGAGYNEQFF. CDR3 in DNA: TGTGCCAGCAGTGGAGCGGGAGCAGGCTACAATGAGCAGTTCTTC. The J gene is TRBJ2-1, the V gene TRBV6-1, with 8 nucleotides matching TRBD2. The CDR3 consists of 15 residues. Germline V CDR1 and CDR2: MNHNS, SASEGT. J lost 3 bases, V lost 4 bases, and 5 bases had no gene match.